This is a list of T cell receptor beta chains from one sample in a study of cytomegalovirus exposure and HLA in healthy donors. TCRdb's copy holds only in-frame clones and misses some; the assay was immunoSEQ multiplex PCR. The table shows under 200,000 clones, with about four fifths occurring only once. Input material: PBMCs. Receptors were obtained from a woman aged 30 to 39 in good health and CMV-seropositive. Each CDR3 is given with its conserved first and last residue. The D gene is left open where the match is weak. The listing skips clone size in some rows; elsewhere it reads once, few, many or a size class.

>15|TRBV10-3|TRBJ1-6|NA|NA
CAISADRAGSSPLHF
TGTGCCATCAGTGCGGACAGAGCCGGAAGTTCACCCCTCCACTTT
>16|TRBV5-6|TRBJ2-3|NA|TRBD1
CASSLAPDRVGDTQYF
TGTGCCAGCAGCTTGGCACCCGACAGGGTTGGAGATACGCAGTATTTT
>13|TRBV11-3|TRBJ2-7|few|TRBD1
CASSGTGIGEQYF
TGTGCCAGCAGCGGGACAGGGATAGGCGAGCAGTACTTC
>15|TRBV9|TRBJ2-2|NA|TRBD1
CASRAGTGFTGELFF
TGTGCAAGCAGAGCCGGGACAGGGTTCACCGGGGAGCTGTTTTTT
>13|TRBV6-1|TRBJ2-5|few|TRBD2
CATQLAAQGTQYF
TGTGCCACCCAGCTAGCGGCCCAAGGGACCCAGTACTTC
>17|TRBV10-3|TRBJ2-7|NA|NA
CAISESWPGQGSYEQYF
TGTGCCATCAGTGAGTCGTGGCCAGGGCAAGGCTCCTACGAGCAGTACTTC
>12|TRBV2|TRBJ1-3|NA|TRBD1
CASSESLGQEAF
TGTGCCAGCAGTGAAAGTCTGGGACAGGAGGCTTTT
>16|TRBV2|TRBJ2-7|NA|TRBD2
CAIFPHASGSTYEQYF
TGTGCCATCTTTCCCCATGCGAGCGGGAGTACCTACGAGCAGTACTTC
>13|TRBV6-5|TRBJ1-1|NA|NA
CASSYWRNTEAFF
TGTGCCAGCAGTTACTGGAGGAACACTGAAGCTTTCTTT
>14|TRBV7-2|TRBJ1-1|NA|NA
CASSSDGVNTEAFF
TGTGCCAGCAGCAGCGATGGAGTGAACACTGAAGCTTTCTTT
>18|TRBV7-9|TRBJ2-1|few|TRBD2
CASSLGTFPGGLYNEQFF
TGTGCCAGCAGCTTAGGGACTTTTCCGGGGGGGCTGTACAATGAGCAGTTCTTC
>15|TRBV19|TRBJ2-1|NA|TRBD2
CASSRTSGGYNEQFF
TGTGCCAGTAGTCGTACTAGCGGGGGCTACAATGAGCAGTTCTTC
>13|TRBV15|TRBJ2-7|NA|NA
CATSSYRNYEQYF
TGTGCCACCAGCAGCTACAGGAACTACGAGCAGTACTTC
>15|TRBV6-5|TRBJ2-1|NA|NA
CASSQGLDRGNEQFF
TGTGCCAGCAGTCAAGGACTGGACCGGGGGAATGAGCAGTTCTTC
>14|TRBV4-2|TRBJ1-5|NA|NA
CASSQPDTNQPQHF
TGTGCCAGCAGCCAACCCGACACCAATCAGCCCCAGCATTTT
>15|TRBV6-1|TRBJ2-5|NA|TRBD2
CASSEGLDIGGAQYF
TGTGCCAGCAGTGAGGGACTAGACATCGGCGGGGCCCAGTACTTC
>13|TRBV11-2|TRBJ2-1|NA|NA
CASSSLPYNEQFF
TGTGCCAGCAGCTCCCTTCCCTACAATGAGCAGTTCTTC
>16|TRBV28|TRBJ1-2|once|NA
CASSLLSEGGRGGYTF
TGTGCCAGCAGTCTTCTTTCTGAGGGGGGGCGAGGTGGCTACACCTTC